This TCR beta chain was sequenced in a study of identical twins. TCRdb re-called the 5' RACE reads with MiXCR, one entry per CDR3 protein. The sample yields 450,000 or so distinct CDR3 sequences, approximately 15% seen once. V was clipped by 0 bases and J by 3 bases, with 6 bases between them. Per the germline V gene, CDR1 is PRHDT and CDR2 is FYEKMQ (reference sequence). The CDR3 has 14 residues. This clonotype appeared many times. These data were likewise used in another study, on yellow fever vaccine responses in identical twins.

The sequencing input was CD4+ T cells sorted from blood. The clonotype was recovered from a woman in her late teens or twenties in good health. The rearrangement joins TRBV13 to TRBJ2-1; maybe TRBD2 (5 bases). The CDR3 region is CASSLGRVYNEQFF. The CDR3, as DNA: TGTGCCAGCAGCTTAGGGAGGGTCTACAATGAGCAGTTCTTC.